One and the same sample provided the 13 T cell receptor beta chains below, sequenced in a study of blood T cell repertoires in COVID-19 (dated by TCRdb to between 2020 and 2021). Library preparation used the immunoSEQ multiplex PCR assay. Imported from immuneACCESS, the table was reduced by TCRdb to in-frame sequences with V and J called. These copies leave out some clones; in studies compared against another copy, an unresolved V gene accounts for under half, and the cause of the remainder is not known. Counted in this sample were more than 300,000 clones; more than 90% of them appeared once. Jointly, the top ten make up roughly 20% of the sample. The sample was PBMCs or T cells enriched from blood (not recorded which). These receptors all stem from a woman aged 25-40 years who had recovered from COVID-19.

This clone was seen once. The chain couples TRBV24-1 to TRBJ1-2; D may be TRBD1 (5 bases). The CDR3 spans 12 residues. Germline V gene data show CDR1 as KGHDR and CDR2 as SFDVKD. The V end was cut by 7 bases, the J end by 1 base, with 6 bases between. The CDR3 loop is CATSRDNYGYTF. The CDR3 DNA follows: TGTGCCACCAGCAGGGATAACTATGGCTACACCTTC.

This clone appeared a few times. This sequence joins TRBV28 and TRBJ2-7; TRBD2 is a possible D gene (6 bases). Germline lookup yields CDR1 MDHEN and CDR2 SYDVKM. This CDR3 is built from 14 residues. V was trimmed by 2 bases and J by 5 bases, leaving 13 bases between them. This chain's CDR3 is CASSLPAGPDEQYF. In nucleotides, the CDR3 is TGTGCCAGCAGTTTACCCGCGGGGCCCGACGAGCAGTACTTC.

The chain uses TRBV5-6 and TRBJ1-2; tentatively, D is TRBD1 (5 bases). The CDR3 runs to 15 residues. Per the germline V gene, CDR1 is SGHDT and CDR2 is YYEEEE. V lost 3 bases, J lost 1 base, and 13 bases lay in between. CDR3 DNA: TGTGCCAGCAGCTATTTCTCGGGACTTAACTATGGCTACACCTTC. This gives the protein CASSYFSGLNYGYTF.

V usage is TRBV10-3 and J usage is TRBJ2-7; D perhaps matches TRBD1 (5 bases). The CDR3 is 15 residues long. V was cut by 0 bases and J by 0 bases, with 9 bases left in between. In germline, CDR1 is ENHRY, CDR2 SYGVKD. In DNA, the CDR3 is TGTGCCATCAGTGAGTCGGTGGGGCTCTCCTACGAGCAGTACTTC. This gives the protein CAISESVGLSYEQYF.

The count of this clone is one. The chain couples TRBV28 to TRBJ1-1; possible D gene TRBD1, 6 bases. V lost 8 bases and J 7 bases, leaving 17 bases between the germline ends. Germline loops: CDR1 MDHEN, CDR2 SYDVKM. The CDR3 extends over 13 amino acids. The CDR3 coding sequence is TGTGCCAGCCGGGGGAGGGGGGCAGGTGAAGCTTTCTTT. It encodes CASRGRGAGEAFF.

The DNA of the CDR3 is TGTGCCAGCAGCCTGCGGGGGCAGAAGGAAACTGAAGCTTTCTTT. It translates to CASSLRGQKETEAFF. The J gene is TRBJ1-1, the V gene TRBV7-9; TRBD1 is a possible D gene (6 bases). This CDR3 contains 15 residues. Trimming removed 5 bases from V and 5 bases from J, with 18 bases in between. Looked up from germline, CDR1 is SEHNR and CDR2 is FQNEAQ (reference sequence). Filled out from reference TRBV7-9 and TRBJ1-1, the complete variable domain reads DTGVSQNPRHKITKRGQNVTFRCDPISEHNRLYWYRQTLGQGPEFLTYFQNEAQLEKSRLLSDRFSAERPKGSFSTLEIQRTEQGDSAMYLCASSLRGQKETEAFFGQGTRLTVV.

The chain has TRBV7-9 and TRBJ2-7, with TRBD1 identical over 7 bases. The CDR3 consists of 15 residues. Germline CDR1 is SEHNR and CDR2 is FQNEAQ (reference sequence). J was trimmed by 3 bases and V by 7 bases; bases with no gene match: 12. The CDR3 DNA reads as TGTGCCAGCATCGGTGGGCAGGGGGTCAACTACGAGCAGTACTTC. Encoded protein: CASIGGQGVNYEQYF.

The chain employs TRBV27 and TRBJ1-5; D uncertain. V was shortened by 0 bases and J by 11 bases, with 11 bases between the two germline ends. Germline values: CDR1 MNHEY, CDR2 SMNVEV (reference sequence). This CDR3 has 13 amino acids. For the CDR3, the DNA is TGTGCCAGCAGTTTATCCTTGACCGGGACCCAGCATTTT. Translating it yields CASSLSLTGTQHF.

Note on this clone: The same CDR3 can be traced to other DNA sequences in this sample. J is TRBJ2-3 and V is TRBV7-3, with D possibly TRBD2 on 5 matching bases. Germline loops: CDR1 SGHTA, CDR2 FQGTGA. This CDR3 has 12 amino acids. V lost 5 bases to trimming and J lost 3 bases, with 6 bases between them. This CDR3 is CASSPGTDTQYF. The CDR3 DNA reads as TGTGCCAGCAGCCCGGGAACAGATACGCAGTATTTT.

This clone was counted a single time. This sequence joins TRBV3-1 (or the pseudogene TRBV3-2) and TRBJ2-5, with 9 bases aligning to TRBD2. V was clipped by 0 bases and J by 4 bases; unmatched bases: 15. The CDR3 is 19 residues long. Germline V gives CDR1 LGHDT, CDR2 YNNKEL (reference sequence). In nucleotides, the CDR3 is TGTGCCAGCAGCCAAGATAGCACCGTAGCGGGAGCCTTGGGAGAGACCCAGTACTTC. This translates into CASSQDSTVAGALGETQYF.

This chain joins TRBV7-8 and TRBJ2-5; the D gene is possibly TRBD2 (5 bases). CDR1 and CDR2 (germline): SGHVS, FQNEAQ. The length of the CDR3 is 13 residues. The V end lost 5 bases, the J end lost 6 bases, and 13 bases lay between the germline ends. The CDR3 region has the DNA TGTGCCAGCAGCCCGAGGGCACGGAAGACCCAGTACTTC. Translation gives CASSPRARKTQYF.

This chain connects TRBV5-8 to TRBJ1-2, with D possibly TRBD1 on 6 matching bases. V lost 6 bases, J lost 1 base, and 13 bases lay in between. The length of the CDR3 is 14 residues. Germline V CDR1 and CDR2: SGHTS, YDEGEE. The chain's CDR3 is CASNRGQNNYGYTF. CDR3 in DNA: TGTGCCAGCAATCGCGGACAGAATAACTATGGCTACACCTTC.

This chain joins TRBV20-1 and TRBJ2-7; tentatively, D is TRBD1 (5 bases). This CDR3 is built from 11 residues. Germline CDR1 is DFQATT and CDR2 is SNEGSKA (reference sequence). The ends were cut back, 1 base at V and 6 bases at J, with 7 bases in the middle. In DNA, the CDR3 is TGCAGTGCTAGAGGCGACAGCGAGCAGTACTTC. This gives the protein CSARGDSEQYF.